This T cell receptor beta chain came from a study of Graves' ophthalmopathy and Graves' hyperthyroidism. Study summary: Before any treatment was given, at initial diagnosis, peripheral blood was collected.

This clonotype was seen at least ten times. What it binds is not known. Amplification of TCR beta CDR3 regions used RNA transcripts. Second-round multiplex PCR came after a first-round RT-PCR that employed HTBI primers. TCRdb recomputed calls from the multiplex PCR reads with MiXCR, one row per CDR3 protein. The table lists 600,000 to 650,000 distinct CDR3 sequences, about 20% of them singletons. General study results and limits: Blood contained most expanded thyroid clonotypes exceeding 0.001 frequency. For predicting ophthalmopathy progression, the model had nearly 71% sensitivity and approximately 77% specificity.

The authors diagnosed from clinical symptoms, serum thyroxine, TRAb, thyroid ultrasound and orbital computed tomography. The V end lost 2 bases, the J end lost 7 bases, and 14 bases lay between the germline ends. There are 14 residues in the CDR3. CDR1 and CDR2 (germline): MNHNS, SASEGT. The clonotype was recovered from a woman between 18 and 29 years old with stable Graves' hyperthyroidism. Some clones in this sample may be carry-over from other donors' samples. Sequencing was performed on peripheral blood. J is TRBJ2-5 and V is TRBV6-1; D call uncertain. CDR3: CASSENGETGTQYF. The CDR3 DNA sequence: TGTGCCAGCAGTGAAAACGGAGAAACGGGGACCCAGTACTTC.